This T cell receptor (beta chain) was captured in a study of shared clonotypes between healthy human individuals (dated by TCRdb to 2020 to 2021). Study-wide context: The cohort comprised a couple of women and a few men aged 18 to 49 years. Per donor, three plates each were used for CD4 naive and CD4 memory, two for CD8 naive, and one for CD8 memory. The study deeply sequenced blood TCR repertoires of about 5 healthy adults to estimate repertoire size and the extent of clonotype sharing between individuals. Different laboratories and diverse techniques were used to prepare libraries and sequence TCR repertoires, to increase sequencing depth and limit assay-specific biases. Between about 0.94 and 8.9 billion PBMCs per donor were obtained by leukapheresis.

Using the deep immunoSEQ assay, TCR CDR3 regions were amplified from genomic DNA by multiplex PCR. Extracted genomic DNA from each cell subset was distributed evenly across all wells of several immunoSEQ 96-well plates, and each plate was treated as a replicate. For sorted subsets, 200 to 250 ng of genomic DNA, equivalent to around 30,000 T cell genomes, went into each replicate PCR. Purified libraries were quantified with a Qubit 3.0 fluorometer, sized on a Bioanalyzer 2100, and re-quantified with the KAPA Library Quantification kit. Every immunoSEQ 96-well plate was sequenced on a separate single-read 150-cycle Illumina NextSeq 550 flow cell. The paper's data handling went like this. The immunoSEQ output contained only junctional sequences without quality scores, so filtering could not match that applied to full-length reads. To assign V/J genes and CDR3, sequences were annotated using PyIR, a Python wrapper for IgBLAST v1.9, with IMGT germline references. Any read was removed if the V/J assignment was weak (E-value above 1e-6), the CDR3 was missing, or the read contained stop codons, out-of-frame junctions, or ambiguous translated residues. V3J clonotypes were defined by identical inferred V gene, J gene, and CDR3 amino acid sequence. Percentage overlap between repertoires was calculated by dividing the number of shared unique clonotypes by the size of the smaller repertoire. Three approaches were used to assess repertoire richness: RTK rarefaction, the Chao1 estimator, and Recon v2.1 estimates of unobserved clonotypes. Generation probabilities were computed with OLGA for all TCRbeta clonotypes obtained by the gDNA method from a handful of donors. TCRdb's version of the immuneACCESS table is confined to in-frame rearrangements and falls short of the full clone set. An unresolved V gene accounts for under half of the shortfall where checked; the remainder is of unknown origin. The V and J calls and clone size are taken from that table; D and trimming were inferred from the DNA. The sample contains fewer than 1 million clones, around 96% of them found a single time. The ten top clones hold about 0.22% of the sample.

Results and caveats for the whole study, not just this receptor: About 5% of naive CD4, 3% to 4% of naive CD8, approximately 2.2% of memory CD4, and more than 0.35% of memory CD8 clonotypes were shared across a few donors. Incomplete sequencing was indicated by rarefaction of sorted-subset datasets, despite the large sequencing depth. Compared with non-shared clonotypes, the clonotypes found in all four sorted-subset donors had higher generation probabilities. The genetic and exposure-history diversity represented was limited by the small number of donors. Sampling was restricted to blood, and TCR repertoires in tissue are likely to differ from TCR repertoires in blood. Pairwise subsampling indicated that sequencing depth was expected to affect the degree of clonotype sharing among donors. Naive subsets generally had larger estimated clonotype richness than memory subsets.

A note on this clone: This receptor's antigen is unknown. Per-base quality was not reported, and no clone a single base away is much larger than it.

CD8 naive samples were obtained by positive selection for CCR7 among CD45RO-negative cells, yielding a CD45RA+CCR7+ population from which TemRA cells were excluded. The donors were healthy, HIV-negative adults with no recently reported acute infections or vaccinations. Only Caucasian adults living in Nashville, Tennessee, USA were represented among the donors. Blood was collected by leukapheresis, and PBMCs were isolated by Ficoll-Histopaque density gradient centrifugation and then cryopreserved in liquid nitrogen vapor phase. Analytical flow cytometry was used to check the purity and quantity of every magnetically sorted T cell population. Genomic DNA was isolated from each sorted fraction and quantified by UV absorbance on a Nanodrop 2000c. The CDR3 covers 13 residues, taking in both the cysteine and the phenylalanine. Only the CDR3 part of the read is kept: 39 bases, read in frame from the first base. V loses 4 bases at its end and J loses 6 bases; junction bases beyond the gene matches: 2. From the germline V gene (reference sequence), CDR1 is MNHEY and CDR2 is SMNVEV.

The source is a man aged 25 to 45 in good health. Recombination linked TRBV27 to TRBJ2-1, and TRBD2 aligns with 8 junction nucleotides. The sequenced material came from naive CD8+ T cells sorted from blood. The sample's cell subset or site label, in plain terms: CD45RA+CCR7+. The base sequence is TGTGCCAGCAGTTGGACTAGCCTCAATGAGCAGTTCTTC. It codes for CASSWTSLNEQFF.